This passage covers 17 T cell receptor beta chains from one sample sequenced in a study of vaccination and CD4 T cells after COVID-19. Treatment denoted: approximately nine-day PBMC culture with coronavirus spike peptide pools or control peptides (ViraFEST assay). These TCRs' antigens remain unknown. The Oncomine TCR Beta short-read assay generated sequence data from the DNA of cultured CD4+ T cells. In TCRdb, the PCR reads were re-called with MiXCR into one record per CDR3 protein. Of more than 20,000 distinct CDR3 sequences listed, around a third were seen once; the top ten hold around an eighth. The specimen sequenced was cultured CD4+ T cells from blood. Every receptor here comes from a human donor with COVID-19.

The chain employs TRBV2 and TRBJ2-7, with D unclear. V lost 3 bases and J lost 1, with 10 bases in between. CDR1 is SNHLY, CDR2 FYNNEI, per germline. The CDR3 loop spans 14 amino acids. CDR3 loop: CASSDQGFSYEQYF. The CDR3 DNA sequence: TGTGCCAGCAGTGATCAAGGATTTTCCTACGAGCAGTACTTC.

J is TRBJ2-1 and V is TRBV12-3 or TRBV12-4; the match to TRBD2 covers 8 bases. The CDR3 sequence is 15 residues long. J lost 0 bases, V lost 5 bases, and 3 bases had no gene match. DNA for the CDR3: TGTGCCAGCAGTCAGCGGGGGAGCTCCTACAATGAGCAGTTCTTC. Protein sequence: CASSQRGSSYNEQFF.

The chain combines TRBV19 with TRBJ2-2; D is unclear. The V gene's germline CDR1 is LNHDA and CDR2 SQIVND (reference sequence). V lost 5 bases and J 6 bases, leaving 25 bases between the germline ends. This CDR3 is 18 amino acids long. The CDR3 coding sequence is TGTGCCAGTAGTCGTGGTTTGGGTCGTATCGGGTCCGCCGGGGAGCTGTTTTTT. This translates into CASSRGLGRIGSAGELFF.

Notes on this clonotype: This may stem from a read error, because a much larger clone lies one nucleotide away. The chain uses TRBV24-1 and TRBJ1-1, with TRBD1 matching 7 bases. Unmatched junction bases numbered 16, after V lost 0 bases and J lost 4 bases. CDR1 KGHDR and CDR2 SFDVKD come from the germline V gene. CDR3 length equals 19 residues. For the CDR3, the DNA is TGTGCCACCAGTGATTTGGGCTTGGACAGGCCTACGAATAGCACTGAAGCTTTCTTT. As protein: CATSDLGLDRPTNSTEAFF.

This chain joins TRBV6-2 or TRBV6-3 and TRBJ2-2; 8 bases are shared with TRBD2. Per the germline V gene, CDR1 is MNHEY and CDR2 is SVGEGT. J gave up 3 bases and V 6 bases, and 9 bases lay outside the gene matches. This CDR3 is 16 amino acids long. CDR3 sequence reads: CASRKRGPQDTGELFF. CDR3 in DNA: TGTGCCAGCAGGAAGCGGGGGCCCCAGGACACCGGGGAGCTGTTTTTT.

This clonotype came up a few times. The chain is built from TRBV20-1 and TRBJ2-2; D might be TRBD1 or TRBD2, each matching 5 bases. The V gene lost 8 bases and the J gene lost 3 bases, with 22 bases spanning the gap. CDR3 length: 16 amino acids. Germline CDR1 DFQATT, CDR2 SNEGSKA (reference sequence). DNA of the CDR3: TGCAGTACCCCGGGGCCCAGGGAAAGAGACACCGGGGAGCTGTTTTTT. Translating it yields CSTPGPRERDTGELFF.

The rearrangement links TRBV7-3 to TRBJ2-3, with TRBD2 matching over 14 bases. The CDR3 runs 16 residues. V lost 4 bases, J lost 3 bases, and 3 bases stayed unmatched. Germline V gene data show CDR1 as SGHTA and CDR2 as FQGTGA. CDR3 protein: CASSSGLAGATDTQYF. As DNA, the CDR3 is TGTGCCAGCAGCTCGGGACTAGCGGGGGCTACAGATACGCAGTATTTT.

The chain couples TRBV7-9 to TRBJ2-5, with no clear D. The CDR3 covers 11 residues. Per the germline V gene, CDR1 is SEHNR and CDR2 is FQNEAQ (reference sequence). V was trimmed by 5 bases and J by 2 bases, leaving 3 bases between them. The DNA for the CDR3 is TGTGCCAGCAGCAATCAAGAGACCCAGTACTTC. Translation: CASSNQETQYF.

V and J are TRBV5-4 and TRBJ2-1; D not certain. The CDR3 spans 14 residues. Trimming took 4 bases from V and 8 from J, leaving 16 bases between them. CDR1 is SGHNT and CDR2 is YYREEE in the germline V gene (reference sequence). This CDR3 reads CASSGRAYKDEQFF. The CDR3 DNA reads TGTGCCAGCAGCGGAAGGGCCTACAAAGATGAGCAGTTCTTC.

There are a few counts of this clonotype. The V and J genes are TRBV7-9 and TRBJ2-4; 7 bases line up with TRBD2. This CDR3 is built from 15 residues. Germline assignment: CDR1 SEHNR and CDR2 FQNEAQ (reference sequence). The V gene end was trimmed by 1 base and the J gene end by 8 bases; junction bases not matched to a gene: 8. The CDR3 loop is CASSLGGGFGDIQYF. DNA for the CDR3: TGTGCCAGCAGCTTAGGGGGGGGATTTGGAGACATTCAGTACTTC.

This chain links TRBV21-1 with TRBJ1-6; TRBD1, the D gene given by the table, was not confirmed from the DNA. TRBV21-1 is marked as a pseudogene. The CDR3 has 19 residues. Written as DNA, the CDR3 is TGTGCCAGCAGCAGGACAGGCTCTGTCCCCCGCTCCTATAATTCACCCCTCCACTTT. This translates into CASSRTGSVPRSYNSPLHF.

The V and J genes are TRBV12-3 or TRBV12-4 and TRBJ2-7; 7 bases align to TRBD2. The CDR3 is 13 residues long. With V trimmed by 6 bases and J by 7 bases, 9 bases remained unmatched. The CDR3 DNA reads TGTGCCAGCAGCCGGGATGCGGGAGTGGAGCAGTACTTC. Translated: CASSRDAGVEQYF.

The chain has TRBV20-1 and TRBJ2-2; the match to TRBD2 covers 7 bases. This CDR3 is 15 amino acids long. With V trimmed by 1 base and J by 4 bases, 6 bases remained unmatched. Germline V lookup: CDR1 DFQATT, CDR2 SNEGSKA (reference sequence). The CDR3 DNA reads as TGCAGTGCTAGAGGGCGAGCGGGGTTCACCGGGGAGCTGTTTTTT. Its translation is CSARGRAGFTGELFF.

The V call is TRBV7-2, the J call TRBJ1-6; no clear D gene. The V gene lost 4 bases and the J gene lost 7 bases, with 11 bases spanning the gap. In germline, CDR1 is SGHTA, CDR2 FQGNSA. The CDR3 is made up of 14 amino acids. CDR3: CASSSEVRNSPLHF. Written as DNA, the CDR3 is TGTGCCAGCAGCTCGGAGGTGAGGAATTCACCCCTCCACTTT.

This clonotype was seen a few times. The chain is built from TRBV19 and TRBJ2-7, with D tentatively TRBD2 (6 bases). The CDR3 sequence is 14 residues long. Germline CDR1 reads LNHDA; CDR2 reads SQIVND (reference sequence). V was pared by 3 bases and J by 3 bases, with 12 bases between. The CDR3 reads CASSMGGLGYEQYF. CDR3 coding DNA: TGTGCCAGTAGTATGGGGGGACTGGGCTACGAGCAGTACTTC.

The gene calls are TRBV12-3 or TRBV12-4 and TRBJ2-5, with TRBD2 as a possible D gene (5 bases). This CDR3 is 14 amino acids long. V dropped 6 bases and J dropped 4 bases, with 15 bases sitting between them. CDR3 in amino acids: CASSDSIRGETQYF. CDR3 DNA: TGTGCCAGCAGCGACTCCATCCGGGGAGAGACCCAGTACTTC.

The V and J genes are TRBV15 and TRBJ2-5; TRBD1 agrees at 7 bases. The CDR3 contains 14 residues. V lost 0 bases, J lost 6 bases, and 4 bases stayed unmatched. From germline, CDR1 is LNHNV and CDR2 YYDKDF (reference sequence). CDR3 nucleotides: TGTGCCACCAGCAGAGATGCACAGGGGAAGACCCAGTACTTC. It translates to CATSRDAQGKTQYF.